Presented here are 17 T cell receptor beta chains from one specimen sequenced in a study of response to subunit inactivated influenza vaccine. TCRdb used MiXCR to reprocess the RT-PCR reads, holding one entry per CDR3 protein. This table holds just under 550,000 distinct CDR3 sequences, 20% to 25% found once. This sample also appeared in a second study, on T cells expressing NK-cell markers. This second study notes: 5'RACE template switching with UMIs produced the TCR beta cDNA.

The sample was CD4+ T cells sorted from PBMCs, taken about 12 days after vaccination. These receptors were obtained from a man in his forties or fifties who received an inactivated influenza vaccine.

There are many counts of this clonotype. The chain carries TRBV6-1 and TRBJ2-3; D is unclear. The CDR3 contains 15 residues. V was shortened by 5 bases and J by 0 bases, with 12 bases between the two germline ends. Per germline, CDR1 MNHNS and CDR2 SASEGT. CDR3 in DNA: TGTGCCAGCAGTCCGGCAGCACTTAGCACAGATACGCAGTATTTT. Translation: CASSPAALSTDTQYF.

The rearrangement links TRBV20-1 to TRBJ2-1; 8 bases are a match to TRBD1. CDR1 is DFQATT, CDR2 SNEGSKA, per germline (reference sequence). This CDR3 has 15 amino acids. J lost 3 bases, V lost 0 bases, and 4 bases had no gene match. The chain's CDR3 is CSARDGRGLYNEQFF. The DNA for the CDR3 is TGCAGTGCTAGAGACGGCAGGGGGCTCTACAATGAGCAGTTCTTC.

The rearrangement joins TRBV12-3 or TRBV12-4 to TRBJ1-1, with D perhaps matching TRBD1 (5 bases). Trimming took 1 base from V and 4 from J, leaving 13 bases between them. This CDR3 contains 15 residues. The CDR3 sequence: CASSLGREGTTEAFF. The DNA for the CDR3 is TGTGCCAGCAGTTTAGGGCGGGAGGGGACCACTGAAGCTTTCTTT.

V gene TRBV5-5 combines with J gene TRBJ2-1; a possible D gene is TRBD2 (5 bases). The length of the CDR3 is 13 residues. Trimming shortened V by 2 bases and J by 7 bases, and 10 bases separated the two germline ends. Looked up from germline, CDR1 is SGHKS and CDR2 is YYEKEE (reference sequence). The CDR3 bases are TGTGCCAGCAGCTTTGAGGGTAAGAATGAGCAGTTCTTC. As protein: CASSFEGKNEQFF.

This clonotype came up once. V gene TRBV4-2 combines with J gene TRBJ2-1, with TRBD2 identical over 9 bases. The CDR3 is 17 amino acids. With V trimmed by 0 bases and J by 1 base, 4 bases remained unmatched. Germline-derived CDR1 and CDR2 are LGHNA and YNFKEQ. In DNA, the CDR3 is TGTGCCAGCAGCCAAGAGTCTAGCGGGGTTTCCTACAATGAGCAGTTCTTC. Its protein product is CASSQESSGVSYNEQFF.

The rearrangement joins TRBV30 to TRBJ1-5, with TRBD1 matching over 10 bases. This CDR3 is built from 17 residues. The V gene end was trimmed by 0 bases and the J gene end by 1 base; junction bases not matched to a gene: 6. The germline CDR1 and CDR2 sequences are GTSNPN and SVGIG (reference sequence). In nucleotides, the CDR3 is TGTGCCTGGAGTGTGAGGACAGGGGGTTGGAGCAATCAGCCCCAGCATTTT. This encodes CAWSVRTGGWSNQPQHF.

V gene TRBV18 combines with J gene TRBJ1-2, with 7 bases that match TRBD1. The CDR3 is made up of 15 amino acids. V was pared by 1 base and J by 4 bases, with 6 bases of the junction left unmatched. Germline-derived CDR1 and CDR2 are KGHSH and LQKENI. The CDR3 sequence is CASSPREGAGYGYTF. The CDR3 nucleotides read TGTGCCAGCTCACCACGCGAGGGGGCGGGCTATGGCTACACCTTC.

This clonotype was seen more than once but under ten times. The V and J genes are TRBV5-1 and TRBJ2-5; the match to TRBD2 covers 10 bases. The CDR3 is 19 amino acids. With V trimmed by 1 base and J by 4 bases, 16 bases remained unmatched. Germline CDR1 and CDR2: SGHRS and YFSETQ. This chain's CDR3 is CASSLMGSSGRGLGETQYF. The CDR3 nucleotides read TGCGCCAGCAGCTTGATGGGGTCTAGCGGGAGAGGACTGGGAGAGACCCAGTACTTC.

The chain has TRBV28 and TRBJ1-4; possibly TRBD1 for D (5 bases). The germline V gene encodes CDR1 MDHEN and CDR2 SYDVKM. CDR3 length: 14 residues. V lost 10 bases, J lost 4 bases, and 16 bases lay in between. The CDR3 sequence is CANPGRGINEKLFF. DNA of the CDR3: TGTGCCAACCCCGGGAGGGGTATTAATGAAAAACTGTTTTTT.

J is TRBJ2-3 and V is TRBV6-1; a possible D gene is TRBD2 (7 bases). There are 17 residues in the CDR3. The germline CDR1 and CDR2 sequences are MNHNS and SASEGT. The germline V and J ends were trimmed by 6 bases and 1 base, with 20 bases remaining between them. The DNA for the CDR3 is TGTGCCAGCAGCACTCTCGGGGGGACACAACGCACAGATACGCAGTATTTT. Protein product: CASSTLGGTQRTDTQYF.

As DNA, the CDR3 is TGCGCCAGCAAACCGGGACTAGCGGGAGGTTCTGGAGAGACCCAGTACTTC. It specifies CASKPGLAGGSGETQYF. V usage is TRBV5-1 and J usage is TRBJ2-5, with TRBD2 matching over 15 bases. The CDR3 extends over 17 amino acids. The V gene end was trimmed by 6 bases and the J gene end by 4 bases; junction bases not matched to a gene: 10. Germline values: CDR1 SGHRS, CDR2 YFSETQ.

The chain joins TRBV20-1 to TRBJ1-5; TRBD1 agrees at 7 bases. The CDR3 length is 13 residues. V lost 4 bases to trimming and J lost 2 bases; unmatched junction nucleotides: 2. Germline V gene sequence: CDR1 DFQATT, CDR2 SNEGSKA (reference sequence). DNA for the CDR3: TGCAGTGCTACCGGGACAGGCAATCAGCCCCAGCATTTT. Its translation is CSATGTGNQPQHF.

The chain is built from TRBV12-3 or TRBV12-4 and TRBJ2-3, with D possibly TRBD2 on 5 matching bases. The V gene lost 4 bases and the J gene lost 8 bases, with 16 bases spanning the gap. The CDR3 sequence is 14 residues long. The CDR3 loop reads CASSWTRRSGTQYF. The CDR3 DNA reads TGTGCCAGCAGTTGGACTCGCCGATCGGGTACGCAGTATTTT.

In this sample, this clonotype turned up a few times. The chain employs TRBV29-1 and TRBJ2-7; 7 positions agree with TRBD2. Trimming cost V 4 bases and J 7 bases; bases outside gene matches: 4. This CDR3 is built from 11 residues. Germline loops: CDR1 SQVTM, CDR2 ANQGSEA. CDR3: CSVGAGDEQYF. The CDR3 DNA is TGCAGCGTTGGCGCGGGAGATGAGCAGTACTTC.

The V gene is TRBV29-1, the J gene TRBJ2-5, with D uncertain. The V end was cut by 1 base, the J end by 2 bases, with 5 bases between. The CDR3 length is 12 residues. Germline V gives CDR1 SQVTM, CDR2 ANQGSEA. The DNA for the CDR3 is TGCAGCGTTGAAGGCAGTCAAGAGACCCAGTACTTC. This codes for CSVEGSQETQYF.

There are many counts of this clonotype. J is TRBJ2-2 and V is TRBV6-5; 8 bases map to TRBD2. This CDR3 is 15 amino acids long. Germline CDR1 reads MNHEY; CDR2 reads SVGAGI. V trimming: 2 bases; J trimming: 7 bases; junction bases outside the gene matches: 6. The CDR3 DNA reads as TGTGCCAGCAGTTACGGCGGGAGGTTCGGCGGGGAGCTGTTTTTT. It translates to CASSYGGRFGGELFF.

This clonotype was seen a handful of times. The chain carries TRBV2 and TRBJ2-5; D remains unclear. V lost 4 bases and J 2 bases, leaving 8 bases between the germline ends. Germline V gene sequence: CDR1 SNHLY, CDR2 FYNNEI. This CDR3 is 13 amino acids long. The CDR3 region is CASSGLTQETQYF. The DNA of the CDR3 is TGTGCCAGCAGTGGGCTAACTCAAGAGACCCAGTACTTC.